The T cell receptor beta chain described here comes from a study of blood T cell repertoires in COVID-19. Across the whole study: There were acute and convalescent COVID-19 samples, and they came from the United States, Italy and Spain. Sources were T cells, B-cell-depleted T cells, or PBMCs; the material itself was cDNA or gDNA.

Original processing methods: Estimated nucleated cell counts came from reference gene primer amplification. The repertoire was sequenced with immunoSEQ multiplex PCR; TCRdb's copy has only in-frame clones and lacks some. The DNA gave D and trimming, while V, J and clone size come from that table. This table has about 340,000 clones, 90% to 95% appearing once. The CDR3 spans 13 residues. V lost 1 base to trimming and J lost 3 bases, with 7 bases between them. This clone has just one count. Other DNA sequences within the sample encode an identical CDR3. What was sequenced was peripheral blood. This TCR was recovered from a woman under 30 who had recovered from COVID-19. V gene TRBV12-3 or TRBV12-4 combines with J gene TRBJ2-7; D ambiguous. The CDR3 region is CASSLDSSYEQYV. The CDR3 region has the DNA TGTGCCAGCAGTTTAGATTCCAGCTACGAGCAGTACGTC.